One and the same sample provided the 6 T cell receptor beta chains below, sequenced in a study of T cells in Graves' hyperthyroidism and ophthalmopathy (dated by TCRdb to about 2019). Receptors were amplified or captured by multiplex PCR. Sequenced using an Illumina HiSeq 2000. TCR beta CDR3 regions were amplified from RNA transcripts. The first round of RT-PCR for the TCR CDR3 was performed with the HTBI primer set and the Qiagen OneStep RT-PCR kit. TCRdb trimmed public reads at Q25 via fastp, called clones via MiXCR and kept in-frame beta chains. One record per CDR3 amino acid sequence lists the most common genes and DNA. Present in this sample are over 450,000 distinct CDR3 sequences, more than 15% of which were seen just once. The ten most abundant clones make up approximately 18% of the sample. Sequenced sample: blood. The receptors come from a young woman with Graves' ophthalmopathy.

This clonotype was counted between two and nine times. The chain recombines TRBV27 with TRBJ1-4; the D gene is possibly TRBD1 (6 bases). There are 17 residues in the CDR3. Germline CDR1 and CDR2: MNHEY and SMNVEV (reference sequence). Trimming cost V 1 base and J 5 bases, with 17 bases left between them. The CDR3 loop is CASSLWGHSGSNEKLFF. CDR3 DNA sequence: TGTGCCAGCAGTTTATGGGGGCATTCAGGATCAAATGAAAAACTGTTTTTT. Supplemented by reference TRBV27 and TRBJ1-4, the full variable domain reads EAQVTQNPRYLITVTGKKLTVTCSQNMNHEYMSWYRQDPGLGLRQIYYSMNVEVTDKGDVPEGYKVSRKEKRNFPLILESPSPNQTSLYFCASSLWGHSGSNEKLFFGSGTQLSVL.

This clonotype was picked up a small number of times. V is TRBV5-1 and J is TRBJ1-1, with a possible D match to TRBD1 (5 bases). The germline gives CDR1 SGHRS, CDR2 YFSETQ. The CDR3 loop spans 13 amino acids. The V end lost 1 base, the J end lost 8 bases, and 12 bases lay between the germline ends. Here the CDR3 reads CASSLSGGGEAFF. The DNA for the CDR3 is TGCGCCAGCAGCTTGAGCGGGGGAGGGGAAGCTTTCTTT.

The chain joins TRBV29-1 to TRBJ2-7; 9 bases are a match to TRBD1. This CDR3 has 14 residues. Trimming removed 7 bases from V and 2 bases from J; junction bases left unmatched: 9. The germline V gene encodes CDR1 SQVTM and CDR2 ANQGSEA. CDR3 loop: CSAHRGTGTYEQYF. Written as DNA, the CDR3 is TGCAGCGCCCACAGGGGGACAGGGACCTACGAGCAGTACTTC.

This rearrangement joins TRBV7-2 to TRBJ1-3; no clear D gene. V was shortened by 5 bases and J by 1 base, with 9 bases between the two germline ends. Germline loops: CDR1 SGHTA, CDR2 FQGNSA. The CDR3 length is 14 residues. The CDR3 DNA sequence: TGTGCCAGCAGCCCGATTGGGTCTGGAAACACCATATATTTT. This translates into CASSPIGSGNTIYF.

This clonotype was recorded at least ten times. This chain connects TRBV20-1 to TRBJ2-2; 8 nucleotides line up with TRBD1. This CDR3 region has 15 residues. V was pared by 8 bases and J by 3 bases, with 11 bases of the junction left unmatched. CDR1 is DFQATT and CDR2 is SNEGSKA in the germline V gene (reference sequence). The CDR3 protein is CSTLSRQGYTGELFF. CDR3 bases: TGCAGTACTTTATCAAGACAGGGGTACACCGGGGAGCTGTTTTTT.

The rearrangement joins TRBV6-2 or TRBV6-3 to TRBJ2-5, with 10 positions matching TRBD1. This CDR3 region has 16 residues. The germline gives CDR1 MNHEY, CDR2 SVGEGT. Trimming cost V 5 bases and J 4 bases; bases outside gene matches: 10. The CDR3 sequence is CASSPRDRGRGETQYF. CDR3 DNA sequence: TGTGCCAGCAGTCCAAGAGACAGGGGGCGCGGAGAGACCCAGTACTTC.